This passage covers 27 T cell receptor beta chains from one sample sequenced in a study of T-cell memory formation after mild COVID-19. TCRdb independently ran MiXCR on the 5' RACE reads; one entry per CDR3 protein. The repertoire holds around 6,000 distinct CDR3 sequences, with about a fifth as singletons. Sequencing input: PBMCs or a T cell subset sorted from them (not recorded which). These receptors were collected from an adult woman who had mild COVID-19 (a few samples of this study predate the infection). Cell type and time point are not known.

The CDR3 spells CASSPRGGFTDTQYF. In DNA, the CDR3 is TGTGCCAGCAGTCCCAGGGGGGGGTTCACAGATACGCAGTATTTT. The gene calls are TRBV12-3 or TRBV12-4 and TRBJ2-3; either TRBD1 or TRBD2 may supply D (7 bases each). The germline V and J ends were trimmed by 5 bases and 2 bases, with 14 bases remaining between them. This CDR3 region has 15 residues.

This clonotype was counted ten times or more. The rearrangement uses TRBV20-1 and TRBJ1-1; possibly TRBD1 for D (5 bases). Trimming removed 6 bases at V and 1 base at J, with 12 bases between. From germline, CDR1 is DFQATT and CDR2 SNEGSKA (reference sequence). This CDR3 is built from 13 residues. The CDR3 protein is CSATRDGNTEAFF. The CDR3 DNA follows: TGCAGTGCGACCCGGGACGGGAACACTGAAGCTTTCTTT.

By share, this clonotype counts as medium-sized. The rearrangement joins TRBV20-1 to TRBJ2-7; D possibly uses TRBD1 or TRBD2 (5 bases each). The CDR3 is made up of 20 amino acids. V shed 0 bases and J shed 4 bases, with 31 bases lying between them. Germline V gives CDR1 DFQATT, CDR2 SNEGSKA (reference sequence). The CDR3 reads CSARDPGTPVSQMVPYEQYF. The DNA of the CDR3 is TGCAGTGCTAGAGACCCCGGGACCCCAGTATCACAAATGGTCCCATACGAGCAGTACTTC.

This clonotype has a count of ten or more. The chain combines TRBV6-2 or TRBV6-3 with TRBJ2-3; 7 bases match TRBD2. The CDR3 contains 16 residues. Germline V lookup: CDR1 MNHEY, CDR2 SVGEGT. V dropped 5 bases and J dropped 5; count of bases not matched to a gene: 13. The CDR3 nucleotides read TGTGCCAGCAGTCTGACAACTAGCGAGTACGGAGATACGCAGTATTTT. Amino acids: CASSLTTSEYGDTQYF.

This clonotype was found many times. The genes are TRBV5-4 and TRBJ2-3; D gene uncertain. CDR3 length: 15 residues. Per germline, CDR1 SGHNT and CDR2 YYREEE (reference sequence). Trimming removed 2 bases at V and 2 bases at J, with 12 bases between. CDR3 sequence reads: CASSLAVTSTDTQYF. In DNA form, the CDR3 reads TGTGCCAGCAGCTTAGCCGTGACGTCCACAGATACGCAGTATTTT.

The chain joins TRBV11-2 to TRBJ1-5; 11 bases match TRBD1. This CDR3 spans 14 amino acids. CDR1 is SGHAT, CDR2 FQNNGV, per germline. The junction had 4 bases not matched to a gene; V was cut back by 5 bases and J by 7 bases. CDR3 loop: CASSVGTGGQPQHF. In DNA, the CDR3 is TGTGCCAGCAGCGTAGGGACAGGGGGACAGCCCCAGCATTTT.

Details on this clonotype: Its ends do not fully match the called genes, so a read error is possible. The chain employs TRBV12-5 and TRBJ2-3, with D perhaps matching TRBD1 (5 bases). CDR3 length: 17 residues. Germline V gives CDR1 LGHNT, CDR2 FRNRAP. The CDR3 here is CASAPQWGRAFTNTQYF. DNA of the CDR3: TGTGCTAGTGCTCCGCAGTGGGGCAGGGCTTTCACAAATACGCAGTATTTT. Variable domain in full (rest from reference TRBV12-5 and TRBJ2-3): DARVTQTPRHKVTEMGQEVTMRCQPILGHNTVFWYRQTMMQGLELLAYFRNRAPLDDSGMPKDRFSAEMPDATLATLKIQPSEPRDSAVYFCASAPQWGRAFTNTQYFGPGTRLTVL.

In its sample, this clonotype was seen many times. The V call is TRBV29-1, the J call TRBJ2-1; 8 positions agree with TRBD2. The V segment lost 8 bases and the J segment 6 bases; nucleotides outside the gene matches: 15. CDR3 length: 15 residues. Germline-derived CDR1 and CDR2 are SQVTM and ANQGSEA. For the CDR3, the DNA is TGCAGCCTTGTCGGGGGGGGTCGACAAGGCAATGAGCAGTTCTTC. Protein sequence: CSLVGGGRQGNEQFF.

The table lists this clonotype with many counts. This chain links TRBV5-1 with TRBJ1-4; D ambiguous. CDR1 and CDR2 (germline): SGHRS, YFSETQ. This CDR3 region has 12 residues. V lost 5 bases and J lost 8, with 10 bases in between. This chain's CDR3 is CASRFWGEKLFF. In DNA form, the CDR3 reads TGCGCCAGCAGATTTTGGGGAGAAAAACTGTTTTTT.

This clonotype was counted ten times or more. The CDR3 DNA is TGCGCCAGCAGCCAAAGCCTACAAGGCCTATACTCTGGAAACACCATATATTTT. Its protein product is CASSQSLQGLYSGNTIYF. V and J are TRBV4-1 and TRBJ1-3; D unresolved. The CDR3 contains 18 residues. The germline V gene has CDR1 MGHRA and CDR2 YSYEKL. V lost 2 bases and J lost 0, with 17 bases in between.

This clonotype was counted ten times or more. For the CDR3, the DNA is TGTGCCAGTAGTAATCCCGGGGGGGACACTGAAGCTTTCTTT. Translating gives CASSNPGGDTEAFF. The chain combines TRBV19 with TRBJ1-1; maybe TRBD1 (5 bases). This CDR3 has 14 amino acids. The germline V gene encodes CDR1 LNHDA and CDR2 SQIVND (reference sequence). V was cut by 4 bases and J by 3 bases, with 12 bases left in between.

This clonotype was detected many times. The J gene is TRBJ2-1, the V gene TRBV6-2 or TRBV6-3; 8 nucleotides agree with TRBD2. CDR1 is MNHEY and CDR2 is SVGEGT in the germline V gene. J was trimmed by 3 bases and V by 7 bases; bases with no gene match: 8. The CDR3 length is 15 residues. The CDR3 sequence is CASTPAGVVYNEQFF. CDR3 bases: TGTGCCAGCACCCCAGCGGGAGTGGTCTACAATGAGCAGTTCTTC.

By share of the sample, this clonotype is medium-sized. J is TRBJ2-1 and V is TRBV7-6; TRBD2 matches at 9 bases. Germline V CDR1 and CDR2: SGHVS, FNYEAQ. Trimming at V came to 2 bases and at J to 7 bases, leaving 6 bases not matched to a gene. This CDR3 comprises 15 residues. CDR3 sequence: CASSLPTSGDNEQFF. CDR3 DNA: TGTGCCAGCAGCTTACCGACTAGCGGAGATAATGAGCAGTTCTTC.

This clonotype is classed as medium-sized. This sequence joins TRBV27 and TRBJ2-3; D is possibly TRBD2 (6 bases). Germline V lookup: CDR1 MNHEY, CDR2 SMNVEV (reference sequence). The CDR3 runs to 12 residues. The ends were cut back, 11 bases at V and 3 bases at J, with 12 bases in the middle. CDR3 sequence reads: CASGGMTDTQYF. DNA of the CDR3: TGTGCCTCGGGCGGGATGACAGATACGCAGTATTTT.

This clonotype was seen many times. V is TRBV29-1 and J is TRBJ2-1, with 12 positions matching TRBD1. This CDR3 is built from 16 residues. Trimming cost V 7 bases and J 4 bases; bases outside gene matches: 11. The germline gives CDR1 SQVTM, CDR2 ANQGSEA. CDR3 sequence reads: CSAERDRGPLYNEQFF. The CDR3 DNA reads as TGCAGCGCCGAGCGGGACAGGGGGCCCCTATACAATGAGCAGTTCTTC.

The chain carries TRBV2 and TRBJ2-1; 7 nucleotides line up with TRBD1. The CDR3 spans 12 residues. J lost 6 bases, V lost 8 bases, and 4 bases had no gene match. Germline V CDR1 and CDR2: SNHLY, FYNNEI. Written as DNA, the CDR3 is TGTGCCAGCCAAGGACAGGTCAATGAGCAGTTCTTC. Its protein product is CASQGQVNEQFF. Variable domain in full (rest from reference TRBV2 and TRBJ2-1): EPEVTQTPSHQVTQMGQEVILRCVPISNHLYFYWYRQILGQKVEFLVSFYNNEISEKSEIFDDQFSVERPDGSNFTLKIRSTKLEDSAMYFCASQGQVNEQFFGPGTRLTVL.

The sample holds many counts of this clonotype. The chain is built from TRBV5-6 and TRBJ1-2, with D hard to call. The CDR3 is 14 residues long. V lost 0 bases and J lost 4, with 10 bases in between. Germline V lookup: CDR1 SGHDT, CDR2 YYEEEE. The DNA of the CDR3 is TGTGCCAGCAGCTTGGGAGGGTCCTTCTATGGCTACACCTTC. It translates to CASSLGGSFYGYTF.

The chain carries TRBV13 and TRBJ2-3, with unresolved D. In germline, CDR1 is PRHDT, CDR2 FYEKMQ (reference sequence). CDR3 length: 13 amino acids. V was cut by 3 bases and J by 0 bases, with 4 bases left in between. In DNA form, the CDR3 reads TGTGCCAGCAGCTTCTCCAGCACAGATACGCAGTATTTT. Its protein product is CASSFSSTDTQYF.

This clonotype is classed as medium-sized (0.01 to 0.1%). This CDR3 is CASSQVTGVYGYTF. CDR3 sequence (DNA): TGTGCCAGCAGCCAAGTCACAGGGGTCTACGGCTACACCTTC. The rearrangement links TRBV4-2 to TRBJ1-2; 7 nucleotides align to TRBD1. The germline CDR1 and CDR2 sequences are LGHNA and YNFKEQ. The CDR3 runs to 14 residues. Trimming cost V 1 base and J 8 bases; bases outside gene matches: 7.

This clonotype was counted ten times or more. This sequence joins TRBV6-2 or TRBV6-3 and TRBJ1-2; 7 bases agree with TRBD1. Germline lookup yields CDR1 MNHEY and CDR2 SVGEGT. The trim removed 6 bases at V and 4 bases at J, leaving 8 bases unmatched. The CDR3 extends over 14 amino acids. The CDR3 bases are TGTGCCAGCAGCGATGACAGGGCTCCCTATGGCTACACCTTC. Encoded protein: CASSDDRAPYGYTF.

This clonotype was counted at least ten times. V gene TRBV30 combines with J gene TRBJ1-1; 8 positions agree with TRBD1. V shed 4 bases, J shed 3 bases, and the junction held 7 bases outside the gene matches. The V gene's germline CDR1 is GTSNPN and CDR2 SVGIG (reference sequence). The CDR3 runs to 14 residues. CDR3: CAWTGGQGYTEAFF. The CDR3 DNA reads TGTGCCTGGACCGGAGGACAGGGCTACACTGAAGCTTTCTTT.

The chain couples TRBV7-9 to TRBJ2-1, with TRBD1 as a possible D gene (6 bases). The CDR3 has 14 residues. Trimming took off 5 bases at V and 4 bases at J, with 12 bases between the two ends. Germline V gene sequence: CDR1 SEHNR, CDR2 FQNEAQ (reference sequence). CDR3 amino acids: CASSPRGQYNEQFF. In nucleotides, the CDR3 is TGTGCCAGCAGCCCGCGCGGACAGTACAATGAGCAGTTCTTC.

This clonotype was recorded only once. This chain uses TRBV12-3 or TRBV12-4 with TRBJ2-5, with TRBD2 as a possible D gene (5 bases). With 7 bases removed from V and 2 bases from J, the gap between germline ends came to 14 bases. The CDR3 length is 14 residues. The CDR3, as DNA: TGTGCCAGCACCCAGAACCGGGGACAAGAGACCCAGTACTTC. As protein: CASTQNRGQETQYF.

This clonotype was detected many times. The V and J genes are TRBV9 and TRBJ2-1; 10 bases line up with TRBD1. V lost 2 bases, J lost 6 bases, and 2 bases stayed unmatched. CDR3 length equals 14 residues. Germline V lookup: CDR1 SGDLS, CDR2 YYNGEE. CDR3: CASSVWTGGNEQFF. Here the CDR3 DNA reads TGTGCCAGCAGCGTTTGGACAGGGGGCAATGAGCAGTTCTTC.

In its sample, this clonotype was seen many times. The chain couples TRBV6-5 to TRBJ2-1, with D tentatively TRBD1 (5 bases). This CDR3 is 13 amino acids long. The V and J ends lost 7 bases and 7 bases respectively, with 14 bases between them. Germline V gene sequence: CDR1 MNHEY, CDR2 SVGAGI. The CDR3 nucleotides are TGTGCCAGCACCATAAGGGGTGGGAATGAGCAGTTCTTC. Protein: CASTIRGGNEQFF.

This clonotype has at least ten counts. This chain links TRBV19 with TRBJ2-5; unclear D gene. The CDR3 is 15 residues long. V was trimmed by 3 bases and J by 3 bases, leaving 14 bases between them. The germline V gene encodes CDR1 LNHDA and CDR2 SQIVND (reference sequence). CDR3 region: CASSIGWFSEETQYF. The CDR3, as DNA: TGTGCCAGTAGTATTGGGTGGTTTAGTGAAGAGACCCAGTACTTC.

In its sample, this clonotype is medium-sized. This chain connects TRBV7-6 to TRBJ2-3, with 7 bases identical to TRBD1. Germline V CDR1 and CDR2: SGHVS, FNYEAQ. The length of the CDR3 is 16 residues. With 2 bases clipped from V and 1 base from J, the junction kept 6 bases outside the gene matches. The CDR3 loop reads CASSLNGGQGTDTQYF. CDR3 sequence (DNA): TGTGCCAGCAGCTTAAACGGTGGACAGGGCACAGATACGCAGTATTTT.